This T cell receptor (beta chain) is from a study of blood T cells in healthy people across ages. Study-wide results and caveats: Unknown donor CMV status possibly confounded expanded clonotype changes.

V lost 0 bases, J lost 0 bases, and 6 bases lay in between. Per the germline V gene, CDR1 is KGHDR and CDR2 is SFDVKD. The CDR3 is 15 residues long. The authors ran a second PCR of 7 to 11 cycles using a sample-barcoded 5' primer and a J-beta primer mix. Carrying 12 random nucleotides, a template-switch adaptor labeled each individual cDNA molecule. One entry per CDR3 protein, called by TCRdb with MiXCR from the 5' RACE reads. The data contain 1.4 million or so distinct CDR3 sequences, about 45% of them seen just once; the ten biggest clones take up about 3.8%. Concerning this clonotype: Its target is not known.

This chain links TRBV24-1 with TRBJ2-3; unclear D gene. Source material: blood. This sequence originates from a woman under 30 in good health. The DNA for the CDR3 is TGTGCCACCAGTGATTTGGGGGAAAGCACAGATACGCAGTATTTT. Amino acid sequence: CATSDLGESTDTQYF.